This T cell receptor beta chain comes out of a study of CD8 T cells in ankylosing spondylitis. Study outcomes and limitations: Existing reports had already noted some motif variants in reactive arthritis synovial fluid and blood. Reportedly, matched ankylosing spondylitis synovial fluid was significantly enriched for disease-linked clones. A motif in TCR beta, a set of about 8 highly homologous variants, appeared characteristic of ankylosing spondylitis blood. Peripheral blood samples showed relatively rare disease-linked clones, and these clones were CD8+.

This clonotype was picked up a small number of times. The antigen is not known. This CDR3 region has 13 residues. CDR1 is MGHRA and CDR2 is YSYEKL in the germline V gene. The V gene lost 3 bases and the J gene lost 1 base, with 6 bases spanning the gap. Scientists made TCR beta libraries using quantitative 5'-RACE with molecular barcodes. MiXCR was run by TCRdb on the 5' RACE reads, yielding one entry per CDR3 protein. The sample yields 670,000 or so distinct CDR3 sequences, over 15% seen once. Source material: blood, either unsorted or a sorted T cell fraction (not recorded which). The V and J genes are TRBV4-1 and TRBJ1-1, with D possibly being TRBD1 (5 bases). This clonotype was sampled from a male donor with ankylosing spondylitis. CDR3 sequence (DNA): TGCGCCAGCAGCCATACAGGGAACACTGAAGCTTTCTTT. Protein: CASSHTGNTEAFF.